This T cell receptor beta chain was found in a study of regulatory T cells in long-lasting Graves disease. This clonotype was observed many times. Time point described: newly diagnosed GD, antithyroid drugs for less than 3 months. The TCR library was made from RNA extracted from PBMCs. Investigators prepared the TCR beta libraries by applying iRepertoire HTBI primers and Arm-PCR of CDR3 regions. MiXCR was run by TCRdb on the multiplex PCR reads, yielding one entry per CDR3 protein. The sample contains a few hundred thousand distinct CDR3 sequences, 15% to 20% of which appear only once. This CDR3 has 13 amino acids. Germline-derived CDR1 and CDR2 are SNHLY and FYNNEI. V was shortened by 3 bases and J by 7 bases, with 10 bases between the two germline ends. In addition, the sample was reused for a study of T cells in Graves' hyperthyroidism and ophthalmopathy.

The sample consisted of peripheral blood mononuclear cells (PBMCs), taken at new diagnosis, from a patient treated with antithyroid drugs. This clonotype was sampled from a woman in her thirties with Graves disease. V usage is TRBV2 and J usage is TRBJ2-1; D is unresolved. CDR3: CASSEQARNEQFF. CDR3 bases: TGTGCCAGCAGTGAGCAGGCGAGGAATGAGCAGTTCTTC.